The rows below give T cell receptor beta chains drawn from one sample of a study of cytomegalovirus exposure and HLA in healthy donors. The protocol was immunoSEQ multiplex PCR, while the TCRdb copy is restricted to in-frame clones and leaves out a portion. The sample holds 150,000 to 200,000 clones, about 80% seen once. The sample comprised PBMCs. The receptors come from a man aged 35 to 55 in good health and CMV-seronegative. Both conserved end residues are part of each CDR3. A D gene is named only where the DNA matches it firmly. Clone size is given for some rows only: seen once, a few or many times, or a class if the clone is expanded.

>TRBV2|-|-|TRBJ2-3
CASRNKLPTDTQYF
TGTGCCAGCCGAAACAAATTACCCACAGATACGCAGTATTTT
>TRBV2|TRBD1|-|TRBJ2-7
CASKGMMVGQGALNEQYF
TGTGCCAGCAAGGGAATGATGGTAGGACAGGGGGCTTTAAACGAGCAGTACTTC
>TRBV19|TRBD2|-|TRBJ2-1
CASTPGLAGLGIYNEQFF
TGTGCCAGTACCCCGGGACTAGCGGGACTAGGAATCTACAATGAGCAGTTCTTC
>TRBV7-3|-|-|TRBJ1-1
CASSPMLQGTEAFF
TGTGCCAGCAGCCCCATGTTGCAGGGTACTGAAGCTTTCTTT
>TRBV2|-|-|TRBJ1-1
CASRTSEATEAFF
TGTGCCAGCAGGACTTCGGAGGCAACTGAAGCTTTCTTT
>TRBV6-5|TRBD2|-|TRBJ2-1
CASRYGTSEHNEQFF
TGTGCCAGCAGATACGGGACTAGCGAACACAATGAGCAGTTCTTC
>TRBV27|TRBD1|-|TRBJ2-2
CASSWTGANTGELFF
TGTGCCAGCAGTTGGACAGGGGCGAACACCGGGGAGCTGTTTTTT
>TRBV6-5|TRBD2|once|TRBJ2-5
CASSYEIAGGGETQYF
TGTGCCAGCAGTTACGAAATAGCGGGAGGGGGGGAGACCCAGTACTTC
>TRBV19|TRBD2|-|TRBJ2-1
CASSPRTSGSNEQFF
TGTGCCAGTAGTCCCCGGACTAGCGGGAGCAATGAGCAGTTCTTC
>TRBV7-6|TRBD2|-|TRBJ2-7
CASSPLGLASYEQYF
TGTGCCAGCAGCCCCCTCGGACTAGCCTCCTACGAGCAGTACTTC
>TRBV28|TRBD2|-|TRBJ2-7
CASSFAGLAGEGVSSYEQYF
TGTGCCAGCAGTTTCGCCGGACTAGCGGGAGAAGGCGTGAGCTCCTACGAGCAGTACTTC
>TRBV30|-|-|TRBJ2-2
CAYPYGNTGELFF
TGTGCCTACCCCTACGGGAACACCGGGGAGCTGTTTTTT
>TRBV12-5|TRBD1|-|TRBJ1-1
CASGLKTGTDQLYTEAFF
TGTGCTAGTGGTTTAAAGACTGGGACAGATCAACTTTACACTGAAGCTTTCTTC
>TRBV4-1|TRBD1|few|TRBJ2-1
CASSQSTGTANEQFF
TGCGCCAGCAGCCAATCAACCGGGACAGCTAATGAGCAGTTCTTC
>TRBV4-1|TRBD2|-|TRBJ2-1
CASSLSSSGHSYNEQFF
TGCGCCAGCAGCCTCTCCTCTAGCGGGCACTCCTACAATGAGCAGTTCTTC
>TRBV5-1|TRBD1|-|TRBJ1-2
CASSLGAGTEYGYTF
TGCGCCAGCAGCTTGGGCGCCGGGACAGAATATGGCTACACCTTC
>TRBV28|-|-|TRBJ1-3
CASSATTYRAHRGTIYF
TGTGCCAGCAGCGCCACGACCTACAGGGCCCACCGTGGCACCATATATTTT
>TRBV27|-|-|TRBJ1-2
CASSPGPGHPIYGYTF
TGTGCCAGCAGTCCGGGGCCGGGACACCCAATCTATGGCTACACCTTC
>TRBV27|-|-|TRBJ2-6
CASTQTGAGANVLTF
TGTGCCAGCACTCAGACGGGGGCTGGGGCCAACGTCCTGACTTTC